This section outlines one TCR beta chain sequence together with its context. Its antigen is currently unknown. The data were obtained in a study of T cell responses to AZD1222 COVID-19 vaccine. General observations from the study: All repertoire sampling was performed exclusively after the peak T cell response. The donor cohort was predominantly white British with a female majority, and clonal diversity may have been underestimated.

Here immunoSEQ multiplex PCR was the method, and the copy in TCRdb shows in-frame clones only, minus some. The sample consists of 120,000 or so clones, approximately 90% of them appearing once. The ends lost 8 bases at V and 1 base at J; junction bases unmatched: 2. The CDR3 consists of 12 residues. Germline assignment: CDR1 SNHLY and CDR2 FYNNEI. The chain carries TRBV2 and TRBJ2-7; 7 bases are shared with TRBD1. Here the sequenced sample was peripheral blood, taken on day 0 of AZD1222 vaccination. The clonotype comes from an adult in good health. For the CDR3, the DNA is TGTGCCAGCCGACAGGGTTCCTACGAGCAGTACTTC. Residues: CASRQGSYEQYF.